One and the same sample provided the 5 T cell receptor beta chains below, sequenced in a study of vaccination effects on CD4 cells after COVID-19. Their antigens are not known. TCRdb's copy holds only in-frame clones and misses some; the assay was immunoSEQ multiplex PCR. The sample yields 73,000 or so clones, 78% seen once. Viral peptide pool expansion of antigen-specific CD4+ T cells preceded sequencing in the ViraFEST assay. CD4+ T cell isolation took place after less than 13 days of culture. Vaccine recipients lacked prior SARS-CoV-2 infection and had negative nucleocapsid antibodies. This specimen was CD4+ T cells from PBMCs cultured with SARS-CoV-2 spike peptides, taken before COVID-19 vaccination. The receptors here all came from a human donor who received a COVID-19 vaccine.

The rearrangement uses TRBV30 and TRBJ2-3; D is unclear. The V end lost 7 bases, the J end lost 6 bases, and 8 bases lay between the germline ends. Germline lookup yields CDR1 GTSNPN and CDR2 SVGIG (reference sequence). This CDR3 comprises 10 residues. The CDR3 DNA sequence: TGTGCCTTACCCGTGGATACGCAGTATTTT. Protein: CALPVDTQYF. Together with reference TRBV30 and TRBJ2-3, the CDR3 gives the full variable domain: SQTIHQWPATLVQPVGSPLSLECTVEGTSNPNLYWYRQAAGRGLQLLFYSVGIGQISSEVPQNLSASRPQDRQFILSSKKLLLSDSGFYLCALPVDTQYFGPGTRLTVL.

This CDR3 is CASREGRAAYEQYV. CDR3 nucleotides: TGTGCCAGCAGAGAGGGTAGGGCTGCCTACGAGCAGTACGTC. This chain connects TRBV2 to TRBJ2-7; TRBD2 might be the D (5 bases). V lost 6 bases, J lost 2 bases, and 14 bases lay in between. The CDR3 contains 14 residues. Germline V gene sequence: CDR1 SNHLY, CDR2 FYNNEI.

This chain joins TRBV5-1 and TRBJ2-5; possible D gene TRBD2, 7 bases. This CDR3 contains 15 residues. V lost 6 bases and J 1 base, leaving 16 bases between the germline ends. In germline, CDR1 is SGHRS, CDR2 YFSETQ. The CDR3 DNA reads as TGCGCCAGCAACACAGGCGGGGGCTTCCAAGAGACCCAGTACTTC. Translating it yields CASNTGGGFQETQYF.

The chain links TRBV5-5 to TRBJ2-5; tentative D call: TRBD1 (6 bases). Looked up from germline, CDR1 is SGHKS and CDR2 is YYEKEE (reference sequence). The ends were cut back, 0 bases at V and 2 bases at J, with 11 bases in the middle. The CDR3 totals 15 residues. CDR3 amino acids: CASSLGWTAQETQYF. In DNA, the CDR3 is TGTGCCAGCAGCTTGGGATGGACAGCGCAAGAGACCCAGTACTTC.

Only a few counts were recorded for this clone. The chain couples TRBV3-1 (or the pseudogene TRBV3-2) to TRBJ1-2, with 7 positions matching TRBD1. From germline, CDR1 is LGHDT and CDR2 YNNKEL (reference sequence). The CDR3 has 14 amino acids. J gave up 2 bases and V 4 bases, and 4 bases lay outside the gene matches. The CDR3, as DNA: TGTGCCAGCAGCCTTAGGGACAGAAACTATGGCTACACCTTC. The encoded protein is CASSLRDRNYGYTF.